Presented here are 27 T cell receptor beta chains from one specimen sequenced in a study of blood T cell repertoires in COVID-19. The method was immunoSEQ multiplex PCR; TCRdb's version includes in-frame clones alone and lacks a portion of them. Among about 42,000 clones listed, around 87% were seen once. Sequenced: peripheral blood. These receptors came from a man aged 45-60 years with active COVID-19.

This clone was found once. The rearrangement links TRBV7-8 to TRBJ2-7, with D possibly matching TRBD2 (6 bases). CDR3 length: 13 residues. V gave up 5 bases and J gave up 3 bases, with 11 bases separating them. Germline values: CDR1 SGHVS, CDR2 FQNEAQ. The chain's CDR3 is CASSTRLGYEQYF. The CDR3 nucleotides read TGTGCCAGCAGCACAAGACTAGGCTACGAGCAGTACTTC.

The chain combines TRBV4-2 with TRBJ1-2; 7 bases are a match to TRBD1. With V trimmed by 6 bases and J by 7 bases, 8 bases remained unmatched. From germline, CDR1 is LGHNA and CDR2 YNFKEQ. The CDR3 consists of 13 residues. The CDR3 DNA sequence: TGTGCCAGCAGACTCGAGGGGGCGCCTGGCTACACCTTC. This encodes CASRLEGAPGYTF.

This clone was recorded once. The V gene is TRBV5-1, the J gene TRBJ1-2; no clear D gene. The CDR3 is made up of 13 amino acids. Per germline, CDR1 SGHRS and CDR2 YFSETQ. Trimming removed 4 bases at V and 8 bases at J, with 15 bases between. CDR3 DNA sequence: TGCGCCAGCAGCCCACCTAGTGAGGGCGGCTACACCTTC. Protein: CASSPPSEGGYTF. Drawing the rest from reference TRBV5-1 and TRBJ1-2, the complete variable domain is KAGVTQTPRYLIKTRGQQVTLSCSPISGHRSVSWYQQTPGQGLQFLFEYFSETQRNKGNFPGRFSGRQFSNSRSEMNVSTLELGDSALYLCASSPPSEGGYTFGSGTRLTVV.

The rearrangement uses TRBV2 and TRBJ1-4; TRBD1 agrees at 8 bases. Germline CDR1 SNHLY, CDR2 FYNNEI. V dropped 5 bases and J dropped 4; count of bases not matched to a gene: 6. The CDR3 has 15 residues. The CDR3 coding sequence is TGTGCCAGCAGTAATCAGGGGGCGAGTAATGAAAAACTGTTTTTT. Translating it yields CASSNQGASNEKLFF.

Here the CDR3 reads CATQASGGGYDTQYF. CDR3 sequence (DNA): TGTGCCACCCAAGCTAGCGGGGGTGGGTACGATACGCAGTATTTT. The rearrangement uses TRBV7-9 and TRBJ2-3; 10 bases are shared with TRBD2. The V and J ends lost 10 bases and 6 bases, in that order; junction bases with no gene match: 13. The germline gives CDR1 SEHNR, CDR2 FQNEAQ (reference sequence). CDR3 length: 15 amino acids.

This clone was seen only once. J is TRBJ2-6 and V is TRBV7-9, with D possibly TRBD1 on 5 matching bases. Trimming removed 5 bases at V and 0 bases at J, with 11 bases between. The germline gives CDR1 SEHNR, CDR2 FQNEAQ (reference sequence). The CDR3 has 16 amino acids. The CDR3 sequence is CASSDTGISGANVLTF. The CDR3 DNA reads TGTGCCAGCAGCGATACAGGAATCTCTGGGGCCAACGTCCTGACTTTC.

The chain employs TRBV7-3 and TRBJ2-7; D may be TRBD1 (6 bases). Deletions cut 1 base from V and 1 base from J, with 11 bases between. This CDR3 region has 15 residues. Germline V gene data show CDR1 as SGHTA and CDR2 as FQGTGA. CDR3 bases: TGTGCCAGCAGCTTAAGTGGGACAAATTCCTACGAGCAGTACTTC. Protein sequence: CASSLSGTNSYEQYF.

This chain connects TRBV5-6 to TRBJ1-3, with 7 bases identical to TRBD1. The germline gives CDR1 SGHDT, CDR2 YYEEEE. J was trimmed by 3 bases and V by 3 bases; bases with no gene match: 3. This CDR3 contains 14 residues. CDR3 region: CASSSDRVGNTIYF. CDR3 DNA sequence: TGTGCCAGCAGCTCTGACAGGGTTGGAAACACCATATATTTT. Full variable domain (outside the CDR3, taken from reference TRBV5-6 and TRBJ1-3): DAGVTQSPTHLIKTRGQQVTLRCSPKSGHDTVSWYQQALGQGPQFIFQYYEEEERQRGNFPDRFSGHQFPNYSSELNVNALLLGDSALYLCASSSDRVGNTIYFGEGSWLTVV.

This chain joins TRBV4-3 and TRBJ2-5; 14 bases agree with TRBD2. The CDR3 extends over 18 amino acids. CDR1 is LGHNA and CDR2 is YSLEER in the germline V gene. V trimming: 0 bases; J trimming: 6 bases; junction bases outside the gene matches: 9. CDR3 in amino acids: CASSQDPRTSGGSKTQYF. The DNA for the CDR3 is TGCGCCAGCAGCCAAGACCCGAGGACTAGCGGGGGGTCGAAGACCCAGTACTTC.

The chain carries TRBV3-1 (or the pseudogene TRBV3-2) and TRBJ2-3, with TRBD2 matching over 8 bases. The CDR3 has 20 amino acids. The V gene's germline CDR1 is LGHDT and CDR2 YNNKEL (reference sequence). The V gene end was trimmed by 1 base and the J gene end by 2 bases; junction bases not matched to a gene: 17. The CDR3 bases are TGTGCCAGCAGCCAAGCGGGTAGCGGGATACCACTCCTCAACACAGATACGCAGTATTTT. This sequence encodes CASSQAGSGIPLLNTDTQYF.

The chain links TRBV19 to TRBJ1-3; weak D call: TRBD1 (5 bases). The CDR3 has 15 amino acids. Trimming took 3 bases from V and 0 from J, leaving 9 bases between them. The V gene's germline CDR1 is LNHDA and CDR2 SQIVND (reference sequence). The CDR3 sequence is CASSMTVSSGNTIYF. CDR3 DNA sequence: TGTGCCAGTAGTATGACAGTGAGCTCTGGAAACACCATATATTTT.

The CDR3 sequence: CASSVGAWVGTEAFF. CDR3 nucleotides: TGTGCCAGCAGCGTAGGGGCCTGGGTGGGCACTGAAGCTTTCTTT. The chain uses TRBV9 and TRBJ1-1; unclear D gene. Germline CDR1 is SGDLS and CDR2 is YYNGEE. This CDR3 is 15 amino acids long. Trimming shortened V by 0 bases and J by 4 bases, and 13 bases separated the two germline ends. The complete variable domain, with remaining parts taken from reference TRBV9 and TRBJ1-1, reads DSGVTQTPKHLITATGQRVTLRCSPRSGDLSVYWYQQSLDQGLQFLIQYYNGEERAKGNILERFSAQQFPDLHSELNLSSLELGDSALYFCASSVGAWVGTEAFFGQGTRLTVV.

This clone was observed a handful of times. The chain links TRBV5-1 to TRBJ1-5; D not resolved. The CDR3 extends over 15 amino acids. Trimming cost V 4 bases and J 1 base, with 12 bases left between them. Germline CDR1 is SGHRS and CDR2 is YFSETQ. Written as DNA, the CDR3 is TGCGCCAGCAGCCAGGAACCCGGCAGCAATCAGCCCCAGCATTTT. This translates into CASSQEPGSNQPQHF. The whole variable domain, remainder taken from reference TRBV5-1 and TRBJ1-5, is KAGVTQTPRYLIKTRGQQVTLSCSPISGHRSVSWYQQTPGQGLQFLFEYFSETQRNKGNFPGRFSGRQFSNSRSEMNVSTLELGDSALYLCASSQEPGSNQPQHFGDGTRLSIL.

The chain links TRBV7-2 to TRBJ1-2; D is undetermined. V was shortened by 2 bases and J by 2 bases, with 9 bases between the two germline ends. Germline V gene data show CDR1 as SGHTA and CDR2 as FQGNSA. The CDR3 spans 14 residues. CDR3 sequence: CASSLWAGNYGYTF. The CDR3 DNA reads as TGTGCCAGCAGCTTATGGGCAGGCAACTATGGCTACACCTTC.

V gene TRBV4-1 combines with J gene TRBJ2-5, with 10 bases that match TRBD2. V gave up 1 base and J gave up 2 bases; unmatched junction bases: 4. Germline CDR1 reads MGHRA; CDR2 reads YSYEKL. The CDR3 contains 16 residues. The CDR3 sequence is CASSQGRTSGQETQYF. In DNA, the CDR3 is TGCGCCAGCAGCCAAGGGAGGACTAGCGGACAAGAGACCCAGTACTTC.

With regard to this clone: The sample has other DNA sequences that encode this CDR3 too. The chain combines TRBV7-9 with TRBJ1-4; D is unclear. Germline-derived CDR1 and CDR2 are SEHNR and FQNEAQ (reference sequence). Trimming left V 1 base short and J 4 bases short, with 10 bases between. The CDR3 covers 15 residues. The CDR3 is CASSLVRRNNEKLFF. The CDR3, as DNA: TGTGCCAGCAGCTTAGTGAGGCGGAATAATGAAAAACTGTTTTTT.

The chain has TRBV29-1 and TRBJ2-2; 7 bases align to TRBD1. The J segment lost 4 bases and the V segment lost 5 bases, leaving 7 bases of the junction unmatched. Germline lookup yields CDR1 SQVTM and CDR2 ANQGSEA. There are 14 residues in the CDR3. The CDR3 DNA sequence: TGCAGCGTTACGACAGGGTTAGGCACCGGGGAGCTGTTTTTT. Translated: CSVTTGLGTGELFF.

V usage is TRBV6-6 and J usage is TRBJ2-1, with TRBD1 identical over 7 bases. The CDR3 extends over 15 amino acids. The V gene's germline CDR1 is MNHNY and CDR2 SVGAGI (reference sequence). Trimming took 7 bases from V and 1 from J; bases not matched to a gene: 7. The CDR3 protein is CASTKDRLSYNEQFF. The CDR3, as DNA: TGTGCCAGCACCAAGGACAGGCTTTCCTACAATGAGCAGTTCTTC.

The V and J genes are TRBV5-4 and TRBJ1-1; possibly TRBD1 for D (5 bases). Between the trimmed V and J ends, which lost 0 bases and 1 base, there was a span of 7 bases. CDR3 length: 14 amino acids. CDR1 and CDR2 (germline): SGHNT, YYREEE (reference sequence). CDR3 protein: CASSLGDRNTEAFF. CDR3 sequence (DNA): TGTGCCAGCAGCTTGGGTGACAGGAACACTGAAGCTTTCTTT.

The V call is TRBV5-6, the J call TRBJ1-2, with D hard to call. Germline assignment: CDR1 SGHDT and CDR2 YYEEEE. This CDR3 contains 13 residues. V gave up 2 bases and J gave up 2 bases, with 7 bases separating them. The CDR3, as DNA: TGTGCCAGCAGCTTAAGCGGGAACTATGGCTACACCTTC. Translated: CASSLSGNYGYTF.

The V call is TRBV27, the J call TRBJ2-1; TRBD1 matches 7 bases. The V gene end was trimmed by 8 bases and the J gene end by 2 bases; junction bases not matched to a gene: 12. Germline CDR1 reads MNHEY; CDR2 reads SMNVEV (reference sequence). The CDR3 is made up of 16 amino acids. CDR3 protein: CASGPADRRTYNEQFF. The DNA for the CDR3 is TGTGCCAGCGGACCAGCGGACAGGCGCACCTACAATGAGCAGTTCTTC.

The genes are TRBV19 and TRBJ1-1; D may be TRBD1 (5 bases). V lost 7 bases and J 1 base, leaving 25 bases between the germline ends. Germline CDR1 reads LNHDA; CDR2 reads SQIVND (reference sequence). This CDR3 spans 18 amino acids. This chain's CDR3 is CASTGGRGIVRENTEAFF. The CDR3 DNA sequence: TGTGCCAGTACGGGGGGAAGGGGTATCGTTAGGGAGAACACTGAAGCTTTCTTT.

The chain has TRBV9 and TRBJ1-2; D remains ambiguous. CDR1 and CDR2 (germline): SGDLS, YYNGEE. V was shortened by 4 bases and J by 0 bases, with 16 bases between the two germline ends. The CDR3 extends over 16 amino acids. In DNA, the CDR3 is TGTGCCAGCAGCCCGAACCCGGGGTCCTCTAACTATGGCTACACCTTC. This encodes CASSPNPGSSNYGYTF.

V gene TRBV19 combines with J gene TRBJ2-5, with TRBD2 matching 12 bases. The CDR3 spans 18 residues. V trimming: 5 bases; J trimming: 4 bases; junction bases outside the gene matches: 14. Germline V gene data show CDR1 as LNHDA and CDR2 as SQIVND (reference sequence). This CDR3 reads CASSFYPATSGGLETQYF. The DNA of the CDR3 is TGTGCCAGTAGTTTCTACCCGGCGACTAGCGGGGGACTAGAGACCCAGTACTTC.

The chain employs TRBV30 and TRBJ2-7; 12 nucleotides align to TRBD1. Germline V gene data show CDR1 as GTSNPN and CDR2 as SVGIG (reference sequence). This CDR3 region has 16 residues. With 1 base clipped from V and 5 bases from J, the junction kept 9 bases outside the gene matches. This chain's CDR3 is CAWSATGQGARHEQYF. In DNA, the CDR3 is TGTGCCTGGAGTGCCACGGGACAGGGGGCTAGGCACGAGCAGTACTTC.

The chain joins TRBV7-9 to TRBJ2-7; 9 nucleotides line up with TRBD2. The CDR3 totals 14 residues. The V segment lost 7 bases and the J segment 4 bases; nucleotides outside the gene matches: 8. Germline CDR1 and CDR2: SEHNR and FQNEAQ (reference sequence). The CDR3 sequence: CASIQTSGLYEQYF. In DNA form, the CDR3 reads TGTGCCAGCATCCAGACTAGCGGCCTGTACGAGCAGTACTTC.

The gene calls are TRBV19 and TRBJ2-3, with D tentatively TRBD1 (6 bases). V was cut by 6 bases and J by 2 bases, with 15 bases left in between. Germline V gene lookup returns CDR1 LNHDA and CDR2 SQIVND (reference sequence). The CDR3 consists of 15 residues. CDR3 loop: CASSTLQGFTDTQYF. As DNA, the CDR3 is TGTGCCAGTAGCACTCTACAGGGTTTCACAGATACGCAGTATTTT.